This TCR beta chain was profiled in a study of control samples from healthy donors and cancer patients. Germline V lookup: CDR1 LGHDT, CDR2 YNNKEL (reference sequence). The CDR3 runs 14 residues. Losses at the gene ends were 5 bases for V and 6 bases for J; bases not matched to a gene: 4. Assay used: immunoSEQ multiplex PCR; TCRdb lists only in-frame clones, some missing. The data hold fewer than 200,000 clones, with around 93% observed a single time. The specimen was blood. The genes are TRBV3-1 (or the pseudogene TRBV3-2) and TRBJ1-4; 9 bases are shared with TRBD1. The receptor was derived from a woman in her fifties or sixties in good health. CDR3 DNA: TGTGCCAGCAGCTGGGGACAGGGCGATGAAAAACTGTTTTTT. This sequence encodes CASSWGQGDEKLFF.